The sequence of this T cell receptor beta chain was determined in a study of blood T cell repertoires in COVID-19. V trimming: 4 bases; J trimming: 7 bases; junction bases outside the gene matches: 8. The CDR3 length is 15 residues. Germline values: CDR1 MDHEN, CDR2 SYDVKM. The method was immunoSEQ multiplex PCR; TCRdb's version includes in-frame clones alone and lacks a portion of them. The sample shows 330,000 or so clones, about nine tenths of them seen only once. This receptor was identified in a man in his thirties or forties with COVID-19, enrolled during active disease. The sequenced sample consisted of peripheral blood. The V gene is TRBV28, the J gene TRBJ2-5; 11 bases are shared with TRBD1. The DNA for the CDR3 is TGTGCCAGCAGTTCCGGACAGGGGGCGCTAGGGACCCAGTACTTC. Protein: CASSSGQGALGTQYF.